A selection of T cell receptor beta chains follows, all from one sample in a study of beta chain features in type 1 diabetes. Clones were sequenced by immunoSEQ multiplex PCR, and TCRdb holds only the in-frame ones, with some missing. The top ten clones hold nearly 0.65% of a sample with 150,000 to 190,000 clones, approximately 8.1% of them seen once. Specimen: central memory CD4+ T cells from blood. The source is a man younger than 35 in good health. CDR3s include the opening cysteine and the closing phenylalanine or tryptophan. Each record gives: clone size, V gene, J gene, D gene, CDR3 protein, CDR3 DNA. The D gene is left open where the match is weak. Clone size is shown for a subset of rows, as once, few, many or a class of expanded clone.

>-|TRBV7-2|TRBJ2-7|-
CASSLVRVNEQYF
TGTGCCAGCAGCTTAGTCAGGGTAAACGAGCAGTACTTC
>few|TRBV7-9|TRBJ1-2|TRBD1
CAHGLGTGVYGYTF
TGTGCCCACGGGCTCGGGACAGGGGTCTATGGCTACACCTTC
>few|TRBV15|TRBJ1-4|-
CATSSGLSDEKLFF
TGTGCCACCAGCTCGGGACTCTCGGATGAAAAACTGTTTTTT
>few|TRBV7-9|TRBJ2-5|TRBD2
CASTAAGGQGETQYF
TGTGCCAGCACGGCGGCGGGGGGGCAGGGAGAGACCCAGTACTTC
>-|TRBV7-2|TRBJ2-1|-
CASSLNRDNEQFF
TGTGCCAGCAGCTTAAACAGGGACAATGAGCAGTTCTTC
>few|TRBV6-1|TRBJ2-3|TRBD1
CASSARDRAPDTQYF
TGTGCCAGCAGTGCCCGGGACAGGGCACCAGATACGCAGTATTTT
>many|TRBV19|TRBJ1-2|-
CASMEGQTYGYTF
TGTGCCAGTATGGAAGGACAGACCTATGGCTACACCTTC
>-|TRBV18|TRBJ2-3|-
CASSPTVLSDTQYF
TGTGCCAGCTCACCAACTGTCCTCTCAGATACGCAGTATTTT
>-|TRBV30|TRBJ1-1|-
CAWSAQVNTEAFF
TGTGCCTGGAGTGCTCAGGTGAACACTGAAGCTTTCTTT
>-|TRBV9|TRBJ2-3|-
CASSGAYGMTTDTQYF
TGTGCCAGCAGCGGGGCCTACGGGATGACCACAGATACGCAGTATTTT
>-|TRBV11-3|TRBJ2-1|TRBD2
CASSLRTSGSNNEQFF
TGTGCCAGCAGCTTAAGGACTAGCGGATCCAACAATGAGCAGTTCTTC
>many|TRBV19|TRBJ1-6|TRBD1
CASKGTADNSPLHF
TGTGCCAGTAAAGGGACAGCCGATAATTCACCCCTCCACTTT
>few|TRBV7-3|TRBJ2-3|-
CASSLGSQMAQYF
TGTGCCAGCAGCTTGGGCTCACAGATGGCGCAGTATTTT
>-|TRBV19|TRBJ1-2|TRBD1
CASSSQTGMWGYTF
TGTGCCAGTAGTTCCCAGACAGGGATGTGGGGCTACACCTTC